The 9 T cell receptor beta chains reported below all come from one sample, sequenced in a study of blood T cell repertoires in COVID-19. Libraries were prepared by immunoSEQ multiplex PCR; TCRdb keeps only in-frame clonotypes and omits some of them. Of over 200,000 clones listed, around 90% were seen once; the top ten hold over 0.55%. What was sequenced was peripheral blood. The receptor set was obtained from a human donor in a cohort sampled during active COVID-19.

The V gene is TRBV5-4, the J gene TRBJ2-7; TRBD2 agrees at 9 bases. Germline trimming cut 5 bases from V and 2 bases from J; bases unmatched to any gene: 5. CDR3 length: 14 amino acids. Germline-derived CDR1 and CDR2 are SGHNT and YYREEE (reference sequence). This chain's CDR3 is CASSQREETYEQYF. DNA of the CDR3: TGTGCCAGCAGTCAGCGGGAGGAAACCTACGAGCAGTACTTC.

The CDR3 protein is CASSQGGEPYEQYF. The DNA for the CDR3 is TGTGCCAGCAGCCAAGGGGGGGAGCCCTACGAGCAGTACTTC. The chain carries TRBV28 and TRBJ2-7; possibly TRBD2 for D (7 bases). The germline V and J ends were trimmed by 6 bases and 2 bases, with 14 bases remaining between them. Germline V lookup: CDR1 MDHEN, CDR2 SYDVKM. The CDR3 is 14 amino acids.

CDR3 in DNA: TGTGCCAGCAGCCCACCGGCGGGGGACACTGAAGCTTTCTTT. This translates into CASSPPAGDTEAFF. The chain is built from TRBV5-4 and TRBJ1-1; a possible D gene is TRBD1 (5 bases). Trimming left V 4 bases short and J 3 bases short, with 13 bases between. The CDR3 is 14 residues long. CDR1 and CDR2 (germline): SGHNT, YYREEE (reference sequence).

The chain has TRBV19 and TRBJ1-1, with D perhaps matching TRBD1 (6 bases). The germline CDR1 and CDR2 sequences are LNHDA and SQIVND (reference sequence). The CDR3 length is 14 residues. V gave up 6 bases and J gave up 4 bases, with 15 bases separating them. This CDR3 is CASRLQGEATEAFF. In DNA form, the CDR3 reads TGTGCCAGTAGACTACAGGGAGAAGCCACTGAAGCTTTCTTT.

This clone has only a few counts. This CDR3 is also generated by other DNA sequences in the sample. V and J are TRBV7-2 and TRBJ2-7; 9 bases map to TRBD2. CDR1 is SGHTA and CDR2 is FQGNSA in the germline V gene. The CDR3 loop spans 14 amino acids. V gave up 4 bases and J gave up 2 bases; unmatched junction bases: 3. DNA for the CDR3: TGTGCCAGCAGCTCGACTAGCGGACCCTACGAGCAGTACTTC. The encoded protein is CASSSTSGPYEQYF. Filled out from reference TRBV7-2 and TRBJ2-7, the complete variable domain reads GAGVSQSPSNKVTEKGKDVELRCDPISGHTALYWYRQSLGQGLEFLIYFQGNSAPDKSGLPSDRFSAERTGGSVSTLTIQRTQQEDSAVYLCASSSTSGPYEQYFGPGTRLTVT.

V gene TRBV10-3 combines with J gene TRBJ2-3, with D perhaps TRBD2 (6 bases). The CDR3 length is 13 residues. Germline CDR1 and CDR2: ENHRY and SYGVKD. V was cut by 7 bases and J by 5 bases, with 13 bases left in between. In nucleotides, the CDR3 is TGTGCCATCATGGTAAACGGGGGAGATACGCAGTATTTT. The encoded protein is CAIMVNGGDTQYF.

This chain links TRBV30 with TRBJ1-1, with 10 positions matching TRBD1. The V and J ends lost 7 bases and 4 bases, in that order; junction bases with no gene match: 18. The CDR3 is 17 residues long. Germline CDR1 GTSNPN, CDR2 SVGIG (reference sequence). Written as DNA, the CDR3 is TGTGCCTTATCATCCGGGACAGGGGTAAATCGGGGCACTGAAGCTTTCTTT. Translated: CALSSGTGVNRGTEAFF.

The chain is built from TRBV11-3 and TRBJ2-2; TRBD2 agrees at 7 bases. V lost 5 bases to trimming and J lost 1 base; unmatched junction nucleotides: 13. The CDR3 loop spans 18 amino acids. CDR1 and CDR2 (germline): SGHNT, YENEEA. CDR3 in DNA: TGTGCCAGCAGCACAACTAGCGCCAACACAAAGAACACCGGGGAGCTGTTTTTT. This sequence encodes CASSTTSANTKNTGELFF.

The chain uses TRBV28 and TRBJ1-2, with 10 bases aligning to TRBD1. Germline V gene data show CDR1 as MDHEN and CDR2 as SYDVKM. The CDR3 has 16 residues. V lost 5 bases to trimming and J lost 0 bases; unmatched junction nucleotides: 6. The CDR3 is CASSPGQGMSNYGYTF. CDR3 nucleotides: TGTGCCAGCAGTCCGGGACAGGGGATGTCTAACTATGGCTACACCTTC.